This T cell receptor beta chain is from a study of PD-L1 blockade in urothelial cancer. Study context: Patients' atezolizumab regimen, 1,200 mg intravenously every 3 weeks, began in the mid-2010s. Male sex and bladder-origin urothelial cancer characterized about 90% of the roughly 29 patients.

This clone came up once. Its cognate antigen is unknown. Study conclusions and caveats: Patients with durable benefit had greater blood expansion of tumor-associated TCR clones 3 weeks into treatment.

This CDR3 has 14 amino acids. Looked up from germline, CDR1 is MNHEY and CDR2 is SMNVEV (reference sequence). The J segment lost 8 bases and the V segment lost 8 bases, leaving 12 bases of the junction unmatched. This table comes from immunoSEQ multiplex PCR, and its TCRdb copy is limited to in-frame clones, with some not included. This table has 40,000 to 50,000 clones, around 80% appearing once. Time point reported: pretreatment peripheral blood. This clonotype originated in a man aged 65 to 79 with urothelial cancer. The sequences come from PBMCs, collected around atezolizumab (anti-PD-L1) treatment. The chain joins TRBV27 to TRBJ1-2, with 9 bases matching TRBD1. The CDR3 coding sequence is TGTGCCAGCGGATCCGTGCGGGACAGGGAAGGCTACACCTTC. Protein product: CASGSVRDREGYTF.